This T cell receptor beta chain was sequenced in a study of T cell responses to AZD1222 COVID-19 vaccine. Produced via immunoSEQ multiplex PCR; TCRdb's table is partial and in-frame only. The sample has about 120,000 clones; around 90% are singletons. The CDR3 extends over 15 amino acids. The germline gives CDR1 SGHRS, CDR2 YFSETQ. Trimming removed 4 bases at V and 4 bases at J, with 14 bases between. This specimen was peripheral blood, taken on day 0 of AZD1222 vaccination. The clonotype was recovered from an adult in good health. V and J are TRBV5-1 and TRBJ2-2; possibly TRBD2 for D (6 bases). CDR3 nucleotide sequence: TGCGCCAGCAGCCGACTAGAGGTGGGCACCGGGGAGCTGTTTTTT. Translation: CASSRLEVGTGELFF.